This T cell receptor (beta chain) was retrieved from a study of neurological immune-mediated disorders. The CDR3 consists of 17 residues. CDR1 and CDR2 from the germline V gene are SGDLS and YYNGEE. MiXCR, applied by TCRdb to the 5' RACE reads, yields one record per CDR3 protein. The sample yields fewer than 90,000 distinct CDR3 sequences, around 5% seen once. This clonotype was detected only a few times. The junction differs from germline at one of its ends, possibly a read error. The starting material, 2 million PBMCs stored at -80 C, gave rise to the unsorted libraries. Sample: PBMCs. The sequence came from a man between 18 and 29 years old with multiple sclerosis. V gene TRBV9 combines with J gene TRBJ1-3; a weak D match, TRBD1 (5 bases). The CDR3 sequence: CASSVYGTSLGGKTIYF. The CDR3 region has the DNA TGTGCCAGCAGCGTGTACGGGACCTCATTGGGTGGAAAAACCATATATTTT.